The 21 T cell receptor beta chains reported below all come from one sample, sequenced in a study of blood T cells in healthy people across ages. PCR was performed a second time for about 7 to 11 cycles using a sample-barcoded 5' primer and a J-beta primer mix. TCRdb re-called the 5' RACE reads with MiXCR, one entry per CDR3 protein. The table lists roughly 1,300,000 distinct CDR3 sequences, around 55% of them singletons. Material for sequencing was blood. Receptors were obtained from a man aged 18-30 years in good health.

Only a few counts were recorded for this clonotype. The CDR3 loop is CSARGTGPGEQYF. The CDR3 nucleotides are TGCAGTGCTAGGGGGACTGGCCCTGGAGAGCAGTACTTC. V gene TRBV20-1 combines with J gene TRBJ2-5; tentatively, D is TRBD2 (6 bases). Germline CDR1 is DFQATT and CDR2 is SNEGSKA (reference sequence). The CDR3 contains 13 residues. With 3 bases removed from V and 11 bases from J, the gap between germline ends came to 19 bases.

The gene calls are TRBV25-1 and TRBJ2-7; D unclear. Germline assignment: CDR1 MGHDK and CDR2 SYGVNS. Trimming left V 4 bases short and J 9 bases short, with 13 bases between. The length of the CDR3 is 12 residues. For the CDR3, the DNA is TGTGCCAGCAGTGTTTCAAACTGGAGGCAGTACTTC. Its translation: CASSVSNWRQYF.

The V gene is TRBV25-1, the J gene TRBJ2-3, with TRBD1 as a possible D gene (5 bases). Trimming shortened V by 8 bases and J by 5 bases, and 11 bases separated the two germline ends. The CDR3 is 12 amino acids. The germline CDR1 and CDR2 sequences are MGHDK and SYGVNS. The CDR3 is CASQGEQDTQYF. The CDR3, as DNA: TGTGCCAGCCAGGGTGAGCAAGATACGCAGTATTTT.

The genes are TRBV4-1 and TRBJ2-3; D remains ambiguous. The CDR3 is made up of 13 amino acids. V was shortened by 4 bases and J by 2 bases, with 7 bases between the two germline ends. Germline V lookup: CDR1 MGHRA, CDR2 YSYEKL. The CDR3 DNA reads as TGCGCCAGCAGCCGGTACGTCACAGATACGCAGTATTTT. Translated, it gives CASSRYVTDTQYF.

The chain has TRBV20-1 and TRBJ2-3, with 12 bases that match TRBD2. This CDR3 has 16 residues. The germline V gene encodes CDR1 DFQATT and CDR2 SNEGSKA (reference sequence). With 0 bases clipped from V and 6 bases from J, the junction kept 7 bases outside the gene matches. The CDR3 nucleotides read TGCAGTGCTAGAGACACGCTAGCGGGAGGGCTGGATACGCAGTATTTT. Amino acid sequence: CSARDTLAGGLDTQYF.

The chain employs TRBV20-1 and TRBJ1-2; no firm D call. The V gene lost 0 bases and the J gene lost 4 bases, with 9 bases spanning the gap. Germline V gene data show CDR1 as DFQATT and CDR2 as SNEGSKA (reference sequence). This CDR3 contains 13 residues. The CDR3 is CSAREPEVYGYTF. CDR3 sequence (DNA): TGCAGTGCTAGAGAACCTGAAGTCTATGGCTACACCTTC.

This clonotype was observed a single time. The rearrangement uses TRBV11-2 and TRBJ1-2; maybe TRBD1 (6 bases). The CDR3 contains 15 residues. Looked up from germline, CDR1 is SGHAT and CDR2 is FQNNGV. V lost 4 bases, J lost 6 bases, and 18 bases lay in between. The CDR3 DNA sequence: TGTGCCAGCAGCTCGTGGGGTGGGGACAAAGATGGCTACACCTTC. This encodes CASSSWGGDKDGYTF.

This clonotype came up a few times. The chain is built from TRBV27 and TRBJ2-7; no clear D. The CDR3 is 13 amino acids. Deletions cut 1 base from V and 3 bases from J, with 7 bases between. Germline lookup yields CDR1 MNHEY and CDR2 SMNVEV (reference sequence). The CDR3 nucleotides read TGTGCCAGCAGTTTATACGGCGACTACGAGCAGTACTTC. Protein product: CASSLYGDYEQYF.

V is TRBV4-1 and J is TRBJ1-6; D perhaps matches TRBD1 (5 bases). Germline V gene data show CDR1 as MGHRA and CDR2 as YSYEKL. The V end was cut by 0 bases, the J end by 7 bases, with 10 bases between. This CDR3 contains 15 residues. The CDR3 DNA follows: TGCGCCAGCAGCCAAGAAACAGGACTCAATTCACCCCTCCACTTT. Translated: CASSQETGLNSPLHF.

This clonotype was detected once. The rearrangement links TRBV7-9 to TRBJ2-6, with 8 bases matching TRBD1. V lost 7 bases to trimming and J lost 9 bases; unmatched junction nucleotides: 17. CDR1 and CDR2 (germline): SEHNR, FQNEAQ (reference sequence). The CDR3 extends over 17 amino acids. The CDR3 spells CASIPIIDRGAVNVLTF. CDR3 DNA sequence: TGTGCCAGCATCCCCATAATCGACAGGGGCGCAGTCAACGTCCTGACTTTC.

The V and J genes are TRBV5-1 and TRBJ1-5, with D tentatively TRBD1 (6 bases). Germline V lookup: CDR1 SGHRS, CDR2 YFSETQ. V lost 4 bases and J 4 bases, leaving 9 bases between the germline ends. The CDR3 runs 13 residues. The DNA of the CDR3 is TGCGCCAGCAGCATCACAGGGAATCAGCCCCAGCATTTT. Amino acids: CASSITGNQPQHF.

The V and J genes are TRBV6-1 and TRBJ2-7; D might be TRBD2 (5 bases). The CDR3 runs 16 residues. CDR1 MNHNS and CDR2 SASEGT come from the germline V gene. With 3 bases removed from V and 1 base from J, the gap between germline ends came to 16 bases. The CDR3 protein is CASSDPSGTASYEQYF. In DNA form, the CDR3 reads TGTGCCAGCAGTGACCCCAGCGGAACTGCTTCCTACGAGCAGTACTTC.

The J gene is TRBJ2-7, the V gene TRBV6-1; D unclear. The end of the DNA is better explained by TRBJ2-5, so the J call may be wrong. Germline CDR1 and CDR2: MNHNS and SASEGT. This CDR3 is 14 amino acids long. As DNA, the CDR3 is TGTGCCAGCTCGAACGGGCAAGACGTGGGGACCCAGTACTTC. Translated, it gives CASSNGQDVGTQYF.

The V call is TRBV4-2, the J call TRBJ1-2; D call uncertain. V lost 0 bases and J 3 bases, leaving 11 bases between the germline ends. This CDR3 has 15 amino acids. From germline, CDR1 is LGHNA and CDR2 YNFKEQ. CDR3 bases: TGTGCCAGCAGCCAAGATTCATTGGGTGACTATGGCTACACCTTC. Translation: CASSQDSLGDYGYTF.

The gene calls are TRBV4-2 and TRBJ1-3; 7 bases map to TRBD1. V dropped 5 bases and J dropped 0; count of bases not matched to a gene: 7. Per the germline V gene, CDR1 is LGHNA and CDR2 is YNFKEQ. The CDR3 spans 16 residues. DNA of the CDR3: TGTGCCAGCAGCGACTGGACAGGCGGCTCTGGAAACACCATATATTTT. It yields the protein CASSDWTGGSGNTIYF.

The chain carries TRBV25-1 and TRBJ2-1; 7 bases fit TRBD2. The CDR3 runs 18 residues. Germline values: CDR1 MGHDK, CDR2 SYGVNS. V lost 0 bases and J lost 5; bases outside the gene matches: 13. CDR3 nucleotides: TGTGCCAGCAGTGAATATCTAACTTTCGCTAGCGGCGACAATGAGCAGTTCTTC. Protein: CASSEYLTFASGDNEQFF.

CDR3 coding DNA: TGTGCCACCAGCTCATCTTCCGGGACCTTCCACTATGGCTACACCTTC. Protein sequence: CATSSSSGTFHYGYTF. The rearrangement joins TRBV27 to TRBJ1-2; tentative D call: TRBD1 (5 bases). This CDR3 contains 16 residues. Trimming took 10 bases from V and 3 from J, leaving 24 bases between them. CDR1 is MNHEY, CDR2 SMNVEV, per germline (reference sequence).

The chain is built from TRBV4-1 and TRBJ1-2; D gene uncertain. V shed 2 bases and J shed 4 bases, with 8 bases lying between them. The CDR3 is 13 amino acids. CDR1 is MGHRA, CDR2 YSYEKL, per germline. The CDR3 region has the DNA TGCGCCAGCAGCCAAAGCGCGTCCTATGGCTACACCTTC. Its translation: CASSQSASYGYTF.

The genes are TRBV7-2 and TRBJ2-3, with 15 nucleotides matching TRBD2. The germline CDR1 and CDR2 sequences are SGHTA and FQGNSA. The CDR3 spans 19 residues. The J segment lost 3 bases and the V segment lost 5 bases, leaving 12 bases of the junction unmatched. This CDR3 reads CASSVEPGTSGRRTDTQYF. In nucleotides, the CDR3 is TGTGCCAGCAGCGTAGAACCCGGGACTAGCGGGAGGAGGACAGATACGCAGTATTTT.

V gene TRBV20-1 combines with J gene TRBJ2-5; D uncertain. The CDR3 has 9 amino acids. Germline lookup yields CDR1 DFQATT and CDR2 SNEGSKA (reference sequence). The CDR3 here is CSPVGTQYF. The CDR3 region has the DNA TGCTCTCCAGTGGGGACCCAGTACTTC.

This rearrangement joins TRBV6-5 to TRBJ2-1, with a tentative D call TRBD1 (6 bases). The CDR3 consists of 15 residues. Germline CDR1 is MNHEY and CDR2 is SVGAGI. V was shortened by 4 bases and J by 3 bases, with 13 bases between the two germline ends. The chain's CDR3 is CASSSHGQLYNEQFF. The CDR3 nucleotides are TGTGCCAGCAGTTCCCACGGACAGCTCTACAATGAGCAGTTCTTC.